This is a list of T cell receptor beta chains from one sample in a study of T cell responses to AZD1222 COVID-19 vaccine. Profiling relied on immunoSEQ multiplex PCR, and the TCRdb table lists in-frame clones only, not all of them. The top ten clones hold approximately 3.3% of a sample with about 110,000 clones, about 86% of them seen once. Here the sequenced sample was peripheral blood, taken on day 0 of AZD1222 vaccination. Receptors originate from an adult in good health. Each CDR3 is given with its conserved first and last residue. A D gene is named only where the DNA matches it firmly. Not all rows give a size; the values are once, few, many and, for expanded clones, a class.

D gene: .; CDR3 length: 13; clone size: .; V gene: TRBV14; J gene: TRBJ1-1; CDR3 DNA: TGTGCCAGCAGCCAAGGACCGGGCAGAGAAGCTTTCTTT; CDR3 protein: CASSQGPGREAFF
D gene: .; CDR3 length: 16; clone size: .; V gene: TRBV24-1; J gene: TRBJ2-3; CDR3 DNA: TGTGCCACCAGTGATTTGACGACTACTAGCACAGATACGCAGTATTTT; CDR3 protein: CATSDLTTTSTDTQYF
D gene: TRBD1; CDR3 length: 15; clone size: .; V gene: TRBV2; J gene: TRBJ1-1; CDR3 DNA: TGTGCCAGCAGATCGGGACAGGGGGCGGGGACTGAAGCTTTCTTT; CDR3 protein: CASRSGQGAGTEAFF
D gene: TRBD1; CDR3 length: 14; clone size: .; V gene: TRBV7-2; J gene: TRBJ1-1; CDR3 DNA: TGTGCCAGCAGCCGGGACAGGGGTGACACTGAAGCTTTCTTT; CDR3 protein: CASSRDRGDTEAFF
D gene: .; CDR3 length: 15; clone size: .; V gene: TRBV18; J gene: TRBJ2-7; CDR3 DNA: TGTGCCAGCTCACCACGGCCAGGGATGGACTACGAGCAGTACTTC; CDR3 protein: CASSPRPGMDYEQYF
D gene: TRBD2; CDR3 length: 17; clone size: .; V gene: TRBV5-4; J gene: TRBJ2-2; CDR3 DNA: TGTGCCAGCAGCTTGGTGGCGGGGGGAAGAGACACCGGGGAGCTGTTTTTT; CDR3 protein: CASSLVAGGRDTGELFF
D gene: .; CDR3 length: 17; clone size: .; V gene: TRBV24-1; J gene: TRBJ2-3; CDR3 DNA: TGTGCCACCAGTGACCCTGCCCGATTGCCAGGGGCAGATACGCAGTATTTT; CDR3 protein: CATSDPARLPGADTQYF
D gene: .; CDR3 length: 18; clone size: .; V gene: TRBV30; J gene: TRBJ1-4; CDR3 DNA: TGTGCCTGGAGTGGTTGGGTCGAACAGGACACTAAGGAAGGAAAACTGTTTTTT; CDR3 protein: CAWSGWVEQDTKEGKLFF
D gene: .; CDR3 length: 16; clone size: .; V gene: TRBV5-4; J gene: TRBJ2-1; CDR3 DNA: TGTGCCAGCAGCCAGGACCCCTACGAGGGCTACAATGAGCAGTTCTTC; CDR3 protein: CASSQDPYEGYNEQFF
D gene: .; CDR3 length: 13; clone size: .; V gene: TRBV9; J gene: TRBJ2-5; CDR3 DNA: TGTGCCAGCAGCGTCCCTCCCGAGGGAGACCAGTACTTC; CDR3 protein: CASSVPPEGDQYF
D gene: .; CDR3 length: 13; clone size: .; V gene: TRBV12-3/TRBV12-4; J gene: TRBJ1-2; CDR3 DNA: TGTGCCAGCAGTTTAGGGACTAACTATGGCTACACCTTC; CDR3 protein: CASSLGTNYGYTF
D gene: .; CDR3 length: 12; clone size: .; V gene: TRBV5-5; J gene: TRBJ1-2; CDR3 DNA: TGTGCCAGCAGCTCCAGGGAGAGTGGCTACACCTTC; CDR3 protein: CASSSRESGYTF
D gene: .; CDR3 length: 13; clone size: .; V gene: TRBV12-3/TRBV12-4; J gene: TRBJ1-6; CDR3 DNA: TGTGCCAGCAGCCGAACAGGGAATTCACCCCTCCACTTT; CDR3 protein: CASSRTGNSPLHF
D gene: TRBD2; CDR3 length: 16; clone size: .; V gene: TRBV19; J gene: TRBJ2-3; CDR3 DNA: TGTGCCAGTAGTAGCCTAGCGGGGGGGCCGGGCGATACGCAGTATTTT; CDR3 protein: CASSSLAGGPGDTQYF
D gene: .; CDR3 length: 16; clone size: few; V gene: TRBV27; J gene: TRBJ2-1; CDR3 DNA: TGTGCCAGCAGATCATGGACTGCTAGTACCTACAATGAGCAGTTCTTC; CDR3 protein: CASRSWTASTYNEQFF
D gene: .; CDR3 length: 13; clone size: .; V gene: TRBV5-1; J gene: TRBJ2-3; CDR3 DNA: TGCGCCAGCAGCTTGACGGGCACAGATACGCAGTATTTT; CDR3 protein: CASSLTGTDTQYF
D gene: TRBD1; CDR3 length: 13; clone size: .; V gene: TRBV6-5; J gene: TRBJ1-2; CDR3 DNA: TGTGGGGCGCGGAGGGGGCGAGACTATGGCTACACCTTC; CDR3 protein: CGARRGRDYGYTF
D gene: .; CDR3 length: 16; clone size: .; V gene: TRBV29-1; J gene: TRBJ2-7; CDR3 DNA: TGCAGCGGAGTCGGATTGAGAGACAGTAGCTTGGTCGAGCAGTACTTC; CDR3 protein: CSGVGLRDSSLVEQYF
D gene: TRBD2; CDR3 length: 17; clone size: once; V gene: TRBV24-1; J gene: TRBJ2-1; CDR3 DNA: TGTGCCACCAGTGATCGGACTAGCGGGGGGCCTTACAATGAGCAGTTCTTC; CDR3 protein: CATSDRTSGGPYNEQFF
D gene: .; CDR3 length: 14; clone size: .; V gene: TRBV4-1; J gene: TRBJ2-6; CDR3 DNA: TGCGCCAGCAGGCCCCCCGGTGGGGCCAACGTCCTGACTTTC; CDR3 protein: CASRPPGGANVLTF
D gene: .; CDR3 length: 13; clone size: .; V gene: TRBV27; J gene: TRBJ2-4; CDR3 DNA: TGTGCCAGCAGTTTTATGGCCAAAAACATTCAGTACTTC; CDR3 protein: CASSFMAKNIQYF
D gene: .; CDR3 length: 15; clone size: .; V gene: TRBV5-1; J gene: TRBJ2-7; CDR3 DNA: TGCGCCAGCACCGACCCTCGGGGACAAAGCTACGAGCAGTACTTC; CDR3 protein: CASTDPRGQSYEQYF
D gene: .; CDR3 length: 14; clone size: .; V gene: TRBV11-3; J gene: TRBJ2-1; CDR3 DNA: TGTGCCAGCAGCTCGGGGGCGGGGTACAATGAGCAGTTCTTC; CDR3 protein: CASSSGAGYNEQFF
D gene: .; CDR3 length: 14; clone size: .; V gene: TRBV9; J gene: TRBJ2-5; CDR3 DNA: TGTGCCAGCAGCGTAGCGTCCTCTGAAGAGACCCAGTACTTC; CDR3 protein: CASSVASSEETQYF
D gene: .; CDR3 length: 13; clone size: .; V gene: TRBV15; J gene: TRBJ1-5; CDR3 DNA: TGTGCCACCAGCCCAGGCCGCAATCAGCCCCAGCATTTT; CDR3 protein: CATSPGRNQPQHF
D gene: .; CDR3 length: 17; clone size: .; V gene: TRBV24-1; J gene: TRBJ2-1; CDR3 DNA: TGTGCCACCAGTGATACGCGACCGGGACGGGGAAACAATGAGCAGTTCTTC; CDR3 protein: CATSDTRPGRGNNEQFF
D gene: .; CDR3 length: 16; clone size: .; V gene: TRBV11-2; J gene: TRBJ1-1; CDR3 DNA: TGTGCCAGCAGCTTTAGATTGGGGGGCGAGGTCACTGAAGCTTTCTTT; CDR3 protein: CASSFRLGGEVTEAFF
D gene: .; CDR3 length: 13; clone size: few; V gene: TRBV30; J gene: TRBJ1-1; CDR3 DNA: TGTGCCTGGAGTTCTCACTCGGACCTAGAAGCTTTCTTT; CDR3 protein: CAWSSHSDLEAFF
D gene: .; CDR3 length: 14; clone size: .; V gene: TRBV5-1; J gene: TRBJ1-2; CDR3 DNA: TGCGCCAGCGAACTGGGATGGGGCGGGGATGGCTACACCTTC; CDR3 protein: CASELGWGGDGYTF
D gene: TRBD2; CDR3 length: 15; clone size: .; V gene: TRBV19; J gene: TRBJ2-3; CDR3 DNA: TGTGCCAGTAGTAGTCTAGCGGGGGGCCCAGATACGCAGTATTTT; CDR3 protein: CASSSLAGGPDTQYF
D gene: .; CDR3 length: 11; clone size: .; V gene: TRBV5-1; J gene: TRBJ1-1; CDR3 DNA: TGCGCCAGCAGCTCTAACACTGAAGCTTTCTTT; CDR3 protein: CASSSNTEAFF
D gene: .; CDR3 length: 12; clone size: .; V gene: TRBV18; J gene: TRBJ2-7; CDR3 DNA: TGTGCCAGCTCACCAGGCATAGGCGAGCAGTACTTC; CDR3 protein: CASSPGIGEQYF
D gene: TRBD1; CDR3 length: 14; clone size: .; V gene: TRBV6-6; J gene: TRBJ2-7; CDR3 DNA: TGTGCCAGCAGTATGGGACAGGGAAGGTTCGAGCAGTACTTC; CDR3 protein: CASSMGQGRFEQYF
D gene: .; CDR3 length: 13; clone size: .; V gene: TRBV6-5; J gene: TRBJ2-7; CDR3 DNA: TGTGCCAGCAGTTATGGGAGGGGGCAAGAGCAGTACTTC; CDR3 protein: CASSYGRGQEQYF
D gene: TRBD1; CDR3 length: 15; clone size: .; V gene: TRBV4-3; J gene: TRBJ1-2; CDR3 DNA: TGCGCCAGCAGCCAAGACTGGGTAGGGGGCTCTGGCTACACCTTC; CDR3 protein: CASSQDWVGGSGYTF
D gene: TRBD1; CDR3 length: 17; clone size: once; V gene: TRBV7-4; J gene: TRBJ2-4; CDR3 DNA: TGTGCCAGCAGCTTAGTGGGGAGACAGGGAATGAAAAACATTCAGTACTTC; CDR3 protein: CASSLVGRQGMKNIQYF
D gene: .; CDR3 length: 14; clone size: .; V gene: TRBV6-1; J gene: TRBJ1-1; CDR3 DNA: TGTGCCAGCAGTGACAGGCCGAGAAACACTGAAGCTTTCTTT; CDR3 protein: CASSDRPRNTEAFF
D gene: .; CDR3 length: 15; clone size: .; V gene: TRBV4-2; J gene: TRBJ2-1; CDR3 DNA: TGTGCCAGCAGCCAAGAATTAACAGGGGGGGATGAGCAGTTCTTC; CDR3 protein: CASSQELTGGDEQFF
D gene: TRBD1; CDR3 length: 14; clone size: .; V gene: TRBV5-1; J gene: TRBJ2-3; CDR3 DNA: TGCGCCAGCAGCTGGGACAGTAGCACAGATACGCAGTATTTT; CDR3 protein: CASSWDSSTDTQYF
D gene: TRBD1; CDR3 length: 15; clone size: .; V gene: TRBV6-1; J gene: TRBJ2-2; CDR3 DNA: TGTGCCAGCAGTGATACAGGGGCGAACACCGGGGAGCTGTTTTTT; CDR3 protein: CASSDTGANTGELFF
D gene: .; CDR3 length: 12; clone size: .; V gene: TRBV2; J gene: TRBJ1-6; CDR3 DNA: TGTGCCAGCAGAGGATTTAATTCACCCCTCCACTTT; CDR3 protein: CASRGFNSPLHF